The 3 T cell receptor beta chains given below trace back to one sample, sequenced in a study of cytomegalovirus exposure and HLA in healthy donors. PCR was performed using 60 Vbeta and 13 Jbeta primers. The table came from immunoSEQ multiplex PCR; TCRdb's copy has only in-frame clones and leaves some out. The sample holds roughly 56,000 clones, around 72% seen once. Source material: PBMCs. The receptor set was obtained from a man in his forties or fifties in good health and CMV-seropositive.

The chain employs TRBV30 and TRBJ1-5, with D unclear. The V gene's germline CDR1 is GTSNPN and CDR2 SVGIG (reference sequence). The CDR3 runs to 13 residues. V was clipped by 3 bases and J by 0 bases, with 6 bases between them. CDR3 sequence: CAWSGHSNQPQHF. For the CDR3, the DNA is TGTGCCTGGAGCGGTCATAGCAATCAGCCCCAGCATTTT.

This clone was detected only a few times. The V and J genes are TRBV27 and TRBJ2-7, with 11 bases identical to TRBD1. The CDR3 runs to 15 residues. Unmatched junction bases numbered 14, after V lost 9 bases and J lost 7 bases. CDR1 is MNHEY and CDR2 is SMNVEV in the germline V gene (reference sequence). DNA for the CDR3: TGTGCCAGTGCTCTCCCGGACAGGGGGCGTCAAGAGCAGTACTTC. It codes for CASALPDRGRQEQYF.

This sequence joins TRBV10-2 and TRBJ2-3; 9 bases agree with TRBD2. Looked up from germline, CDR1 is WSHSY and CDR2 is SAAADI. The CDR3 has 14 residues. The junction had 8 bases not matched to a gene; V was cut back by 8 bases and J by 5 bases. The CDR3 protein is CASLSGRLVDTQYF. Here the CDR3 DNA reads TGCGCCAGCTTAAGCGGGAGGTTGGTAGATACGCAGTATTTT.